This TCR beta chain was documented in a study of blood T cell repertoires in COVID-19. For the study at large: The United States, Italy and Spain were the sources of the acute and convalescent COVID-19 samples.

Trimming stripped 5 bases from V and 0 bases from J, with 10 bases between. From germline, CDR1 is KGHSH and CDR2 LQKENI. This CDR3 spans 15 amino acids. Authors' processing steps: Using reference gene primer amplification, nucleated cell counts were estimated. The data were produced by immunoSEQ multiplex PCR, yet TCRdb's version contains in-frame clones alone and is incomplete. V, J and clone size were drawn from that table, and D and trimming were deduced from the DNA. Of nearly 25,000 clones in the sample, about 90% were seen once. This rearrangement joins TRBV18 to TRBJ1-4; D is undetermined. What was sequenced was peripheral blood. The sequence was collected from a man in his 70s with active COVID-19. The CDR3 reads CASSVNRATNEKLFF. The DNA of the CDR3 is TGTGCCAGCTCAGTAAACAGAGCAACTAATGAAAAACTGTTTTTT.